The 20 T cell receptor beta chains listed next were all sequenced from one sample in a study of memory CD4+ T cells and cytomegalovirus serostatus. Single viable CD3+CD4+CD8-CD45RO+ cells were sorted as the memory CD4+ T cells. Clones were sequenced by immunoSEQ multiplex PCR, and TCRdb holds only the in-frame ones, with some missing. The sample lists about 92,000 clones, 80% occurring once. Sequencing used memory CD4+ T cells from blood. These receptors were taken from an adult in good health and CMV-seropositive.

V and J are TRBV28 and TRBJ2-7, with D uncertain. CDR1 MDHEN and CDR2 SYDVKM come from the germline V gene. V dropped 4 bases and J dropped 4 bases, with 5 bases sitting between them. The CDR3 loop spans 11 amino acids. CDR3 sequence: CASSSQYEQYF. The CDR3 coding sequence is TGTGCCAGCAGTTCCCAGTACGAGCAGTACTTC.

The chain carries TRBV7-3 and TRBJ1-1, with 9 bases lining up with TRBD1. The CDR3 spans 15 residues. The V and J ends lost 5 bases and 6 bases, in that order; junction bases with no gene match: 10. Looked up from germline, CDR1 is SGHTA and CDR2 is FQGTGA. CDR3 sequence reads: CASSRGGTGRPEAFF. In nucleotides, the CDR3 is TGTGCCAGCAGCCGCGGCGGGACAGGGAGACCTGAAGCTTTCTTT.

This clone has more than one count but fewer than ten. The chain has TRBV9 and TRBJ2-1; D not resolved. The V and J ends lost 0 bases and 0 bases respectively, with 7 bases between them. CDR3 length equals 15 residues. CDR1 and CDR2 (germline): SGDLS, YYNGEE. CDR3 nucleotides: TGTGCCAGCAGCGTAGGAGTGAGCTCCTACAATGAGCAGTTCTTC. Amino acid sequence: CASSVGVSSYNEQFF.

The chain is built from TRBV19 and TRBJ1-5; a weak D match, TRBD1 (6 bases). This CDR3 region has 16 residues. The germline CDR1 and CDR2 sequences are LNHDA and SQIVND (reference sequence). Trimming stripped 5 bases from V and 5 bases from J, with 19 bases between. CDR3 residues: CASSVSTQGRYQPQHF. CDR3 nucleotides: TGTGCCAGTAGTGTCTCCACACAGGGTCGGTATCAGCCCCAGCATTTT. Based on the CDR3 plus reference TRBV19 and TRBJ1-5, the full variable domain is DGGITQSPKYLFRKEGQNVTLSCEQNLNHDAMYWYRQDPGQGLRLIYYSQIVNDFQKGDIAEGYSVSREKKESFPLTVTSAQKNPTAFYLCASSVSTQGRYQPQHFGDGTRLSIL.

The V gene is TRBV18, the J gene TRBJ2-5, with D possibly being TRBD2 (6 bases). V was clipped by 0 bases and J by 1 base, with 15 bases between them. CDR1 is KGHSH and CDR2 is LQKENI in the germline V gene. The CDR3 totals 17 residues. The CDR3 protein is CASSPPSGRGGQETQYF. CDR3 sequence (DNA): TGTGCCAGCTCACCACCATCCGGGCGGGGAGGCCAAGAGACCCAGTACTTC.

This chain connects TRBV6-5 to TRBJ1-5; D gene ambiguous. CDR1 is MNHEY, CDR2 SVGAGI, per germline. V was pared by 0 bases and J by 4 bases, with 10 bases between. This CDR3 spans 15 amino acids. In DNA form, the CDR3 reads TGTGCCAGCAGTTACTCGAAGACCGATAATCAGCCCCAGCATTTT. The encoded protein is CASSYSKTDNQPQHF.

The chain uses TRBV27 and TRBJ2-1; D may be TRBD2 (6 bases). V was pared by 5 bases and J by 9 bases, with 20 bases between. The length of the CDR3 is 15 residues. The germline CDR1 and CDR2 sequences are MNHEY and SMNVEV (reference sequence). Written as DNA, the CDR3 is TGTGCCAGCAGTCCCCTTACGACGGGAGAGGGTGAGCAGTTCTTC. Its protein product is CASSPLTTGEGEQFF.

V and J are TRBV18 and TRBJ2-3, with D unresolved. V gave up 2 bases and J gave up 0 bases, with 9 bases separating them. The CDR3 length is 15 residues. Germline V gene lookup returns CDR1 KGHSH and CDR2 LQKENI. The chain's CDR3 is CASSPIRPSTDTQYF. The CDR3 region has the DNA TGTGCCAGCTCACCAATTCGACCTAGCACAGATACGCAGTATTTT.

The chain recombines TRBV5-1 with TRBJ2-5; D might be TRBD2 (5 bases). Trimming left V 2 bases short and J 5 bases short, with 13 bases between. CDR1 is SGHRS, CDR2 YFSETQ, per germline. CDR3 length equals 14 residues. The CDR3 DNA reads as TGCGCCAGCAGCTTAGGGAGCCAGGAGGAGACCCAGTACTTC. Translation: CASSLGSQEETQYF.

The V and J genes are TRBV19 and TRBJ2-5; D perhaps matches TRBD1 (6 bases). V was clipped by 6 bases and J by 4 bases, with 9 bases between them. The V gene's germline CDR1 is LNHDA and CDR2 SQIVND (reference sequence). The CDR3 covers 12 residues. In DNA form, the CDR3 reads TGTGCCAGTAGCGTCAGGGGAGAGACCCAGTACTTC. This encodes CASSVRGETQYF.

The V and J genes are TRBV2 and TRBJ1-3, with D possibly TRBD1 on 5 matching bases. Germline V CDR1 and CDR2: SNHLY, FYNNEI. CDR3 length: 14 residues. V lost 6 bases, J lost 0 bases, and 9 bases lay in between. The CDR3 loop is CASRPTGSGNTIYF. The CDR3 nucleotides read TGTGCCAGCAGACCCACAGGCTCTGGAAACACCATATATTTT.

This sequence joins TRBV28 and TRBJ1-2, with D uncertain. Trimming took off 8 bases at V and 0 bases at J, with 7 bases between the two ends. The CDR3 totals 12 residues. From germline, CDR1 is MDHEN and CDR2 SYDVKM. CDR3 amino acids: CASAVANYGYTF. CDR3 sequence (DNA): TGTGCCAGCGCCGTCGCTAACTATGGCTACACCTTC.

CDR3 loop: CASSQDGNQPQHF. In nucleotides, the CDR3 is TGCGCCAGCAGCCAGGACGGGAATCAGCCCCAGCATTTT. V is TRBV4-1 and J is TRBJ1-5; D ambiguous. This CDR3 contains 13 residues. Germline V gene lookup returns CDR1 MGHRA and CDR2 YSYEKL. V was trimmed by 3 bases and J by 4 bases, leaving 7 bases between them.

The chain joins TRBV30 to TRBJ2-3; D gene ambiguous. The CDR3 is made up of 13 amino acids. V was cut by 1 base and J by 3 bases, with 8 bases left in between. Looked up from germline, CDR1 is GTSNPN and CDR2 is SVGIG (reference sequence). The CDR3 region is CAWSGGRTDTQYF. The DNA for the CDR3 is TGTGCCTGGAGTGGGGGTAGGACAGATACGCAGTATTTT.

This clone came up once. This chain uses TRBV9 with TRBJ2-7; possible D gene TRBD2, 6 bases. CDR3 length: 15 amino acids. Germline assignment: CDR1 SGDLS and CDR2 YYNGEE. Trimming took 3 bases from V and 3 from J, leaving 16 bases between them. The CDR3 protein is CASSARDLSDYEQYF. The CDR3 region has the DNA TGTGCCAGCAGCGCACGGGACTTATCAGACTACGAGCAGTACTTC.

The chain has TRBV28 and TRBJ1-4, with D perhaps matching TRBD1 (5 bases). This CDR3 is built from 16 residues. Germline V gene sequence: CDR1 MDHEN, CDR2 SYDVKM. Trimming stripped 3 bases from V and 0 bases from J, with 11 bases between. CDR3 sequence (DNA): TGTGCCAGCAGTTTTTGGGGGGGAGCAACTAATGAAAAACTGTTTTTT. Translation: CASSFWGGATNEKLFF.

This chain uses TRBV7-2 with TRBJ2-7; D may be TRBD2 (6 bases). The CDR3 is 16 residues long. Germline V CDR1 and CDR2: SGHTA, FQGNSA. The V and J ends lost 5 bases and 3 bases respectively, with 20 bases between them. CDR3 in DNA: TGTGCCAGCAGCCCCCCCCGGGACCCCGGGAGCTACGAGCAGTACTTC. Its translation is CASSPPRDPGSYEQYF.

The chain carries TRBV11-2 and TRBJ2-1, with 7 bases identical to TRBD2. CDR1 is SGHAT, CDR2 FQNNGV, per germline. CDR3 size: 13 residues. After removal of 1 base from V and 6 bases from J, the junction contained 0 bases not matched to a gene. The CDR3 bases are TGTGCCAGCAGCTTAGGCGGGAGCAATGAGCAGTTCTTC. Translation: CASSLGGSNEQFF. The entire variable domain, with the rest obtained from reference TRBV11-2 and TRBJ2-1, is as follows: EAGVAQSPRYKIIEKRQSVAFWCNPISGHATLYWYQQILGQGPKLLIQFQNNGVVDDSQLPKDRFSAERLKGVDSTLKIQPAKLEDSAVYLCASSLGGSNEQFFGPGTRLTVL.

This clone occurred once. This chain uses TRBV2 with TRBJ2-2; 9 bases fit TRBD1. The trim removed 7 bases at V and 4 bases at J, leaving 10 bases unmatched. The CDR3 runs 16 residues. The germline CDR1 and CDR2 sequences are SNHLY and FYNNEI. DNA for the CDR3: TGTGCCAGCACTCTGGACAGGGGTCCGGGCACCGGGGAGCTGTTTTTT. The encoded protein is CASTLDRGPGTGELFF.

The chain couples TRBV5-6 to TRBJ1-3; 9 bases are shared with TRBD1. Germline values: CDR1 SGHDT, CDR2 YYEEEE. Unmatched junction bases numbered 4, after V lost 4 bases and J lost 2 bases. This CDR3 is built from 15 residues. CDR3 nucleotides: TGTGCCAGCAGCCCCCGACAGGGGGCTGGAAACACCATATATTTT. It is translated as CASSPRQGAGNTIYF.